This entry lists 32 T cell receptor beta chains sequenced from one sample in a study of blood T cells in healthy people across ages. Together with a sample-barcoded 5' primer, a J-beta primer mix was included in a second PCR lasting about 7 to 11 cycles. A single record per CDR3 protein comes from TCRdb applying MiXCR to the 5' RACE reads. The top ten clones hold about two fifths of a sample with more than 650,000 distinct CDR3 sequences, roughly 50% of them seen once. Input material: blood. These receptors were obtained from a man older than 75 in good health.

The CDR3 loop reads CASSPSGTSGYNEQFF. The CDR3 bases are TGTGCCAGCTCACCATCCGGGACTAGCGGATACAATGAGCAGTTCTTC. V usage is TRBV18 and J usage is TRBJ2-1; 11 positions agree with TRBD2. The CDR3 runs 16 residues. Germline lookup yields CDR1 KGHSH and CDR2 LQKENI. V was clipped by 2 bases and J by 4 bases; unmatched bases: 4.

The chain couples TRBV7-3 to TRBJ2-3; tentative D call: TRBD2 (7 bases). The CDR3 has 11 residues. V was cut by 5 bases and J by 10 bases, with 10 bases left in between. Germline V lookup: CDR1 SGHTA, CDR2 FQGTGA. CDR3 region: CASSQGGAQYF. The CDR3 coding sequence is TGTGCCAGCAGCCAAGGGGGGGCGCAGTATTTT.

This clonotype has only a few counts. The gene calls are TRBV7-9 and TRBJ2-3; D call uncertain. The CDR3 is 14 amino acids. V shed 1 base and J shed 5 bases, with 10 bases lying between them. Germline assignment: CDR1 SEHNR and CDR2 FQNEAQ (reference sequence). The CDR3 nucleotides are TGTGCCAGCAGCTTAGTCACCGTTGGAGATACGCAGTATTTT. Residues: CASSLVTVGDTQYF.

Concerning this clonotype: This could be a read error, since a much larger clone is one nucleotide away. This chain connects TRBV10-3 to TRBJ2-1, with 10 positions matching TRBD2. V was clipped by 5 bases and J by 2 bases; unmatched bases: 9. This CDR3 is 17 amino acids long. From germline, CDR1 is ENHRY and CDR2 SYGVKD. The CDR3 spells CAISQLAGRQTYNEQFF. The CDR3 bases are TGTGCCATCAGTCAACTAGCGGGAAGACAAACCTACAATGAGCAGTTCTTC.

This chain uses TRBV2 with TRBJ1-2; 7 nucleotides match TRBD1. Looked up from germline, CDR1 is SNHLY and CDR2 is FYNNEI. V lost 5 bases, J lost 4 bases, and 7 bases stayed unmatched. The CDR3 has 14 amino acids. The CDR3 region has the DNA TGTGCCAGCAGTCGACAGGGCCCTTTCTATGGCTACACCTTC. Amino acid sequence: CASSRQGPFYGYTF.

The rearrangement joins TRBV20-1 to TRBJ2-3; perhaps TRBD2 as D (5 bases). The germline V gene encodes CDR1 DFQATT and CDR2 SNEGSKA (reference sequence). There are 10 residues in the CDR3. The V gene lost 3 bases and the J gene lost 10 bases, with 8 bases spanning the gap. The CDR3 is CSASNSAQYF. DNA of the CDR3: TGCAGTGCTAGTAATAGCGCGCAGTATTTT.

The genes are TRBV18 and TRBJ2-5; D unclear. The CDR3 sequence is 13 residues long. V was clipped by 5 bases and J by 4 bases, with 11 bases between them. Germline V gene sequence: CDR1 KGHSH, CDR2 LQKENI. The CDR3, as DNA: TGTGCCAGCTCAAGAGACCGTGGAGAGACCCAGTACTTC. Translated: CASSRDRGETQYF.

This clonotype appeared a few times. The chain combines TRBV29-1 with TRBJ2-1, with 7 bases that match TRBD1. From germline, CDR1 is SQVTM and CDR2 ANQGSEA. After removal of 6 bases from V and 3 bases from J, the junction contained 8 bases not matched to a gene. This CDR3 contains 14 residues. The chain's CDR3 is CSVTGTQHYNEQFF. The CDR3 DNA is TGCAGCGTGACAGGGACCCAACACTACAATGAGCAGTTCTTC.

V usage is TRBV5-4 and J usage is TRBJ1-1, with unresolved D. The V and J ends lost 2 bases and 10 bases respectively, with 21 bases between them. CDR3 size: 15 residues. Germline loops: CDR1 SGHNT, CDR2 YYREEE (reference sequence). The CDR3 nucleotides are TGTGCCAGCAGCTTTGTAGATCTGAGTAATGCTGCAGCTTTCTTT. Translation gives CASSFVDLSNAAAFF. Together with reference TRBV5-4 and TRBJ1-1, the CDR3 gives the full variable domain: ETGVTQSPTHLIKTRGQQVTLRCSSQSGHNTVSWYQQALGQGPQFIFQYYREEENGRGNFPPRFSGLQFPNYSSELNVNALELDDSALYLCASSFVDLSNAAAFFGQGTRLTVV.

The chain recombines TRBV6-6 with TRBJ2-3, with 10 bases lining up with TRBD2. The CDR3 totals 16 residues. Trimming cost V 7 bases and J 1 base; bases outside gene matches: 8. The germline V gene has CDR1 MNHNY and CDR2 SVGAGI (reference sequence). This CDR3 reads CASTQPLAGGTDTQYF. The CDR3 bases are TGTGCCAGCACCCAGCCCCTAGCGGGGGGCACAGATACGCAGTATTTT.

This chain connects TRBV20-1 to TRBJ2-5, with 12 bases that match TRBD2. Trimming cost V 3 bases and J 2 bases; bases outside gene matches: 4. The germline gives CDR1 DFQATT, CDR2 SNEGSKA (reference sequence). The CDR3 runs 15 residues. This CDR3 is CSARGLAGQQETQYF. The CDR3 DNA is TGCAGTGCTAGGGGACTAGCGGGTCAACAAGAGACCCAGTACTTC.

This rearrangement joins TRBV7-2 to TRBJ2-3, with unresolved D. Germline V CDR1 and CDR2: SGHTA, FQGNSA. The CDR3 is 15 amino acids. Deletions cut 1 base from V and 0 bases from J, with 8 bases between. The CDR3 region has the DNA TGTGCCAGCAGCTTAGTTGGAGACAGCACAGATACGCAGTATTTT. Translation gives CASSLVGDSTDTQYF.

The V call is TRBV6-1, the J call TRBJ1-6; the D is unclear. Germline CDR1 is MNHNS and CDR2 is SASEGT. Trimming left V 1 base short and J 7 bases short, with 17 bases between. The CDR3 spans 17 residues. The CDR3 region has the DNA TGTGCCAGCAGTGAAGGGGCAGAACCCACAAGGAATTCACCCCTCCACTTT. It codes for CASSEGAEPTRNSPLHF.

The V call is TRBV7-2, the J call TRBJ2-2; D call uncertain. This CDR3 has 15 amino acids. Trimming stripped 5 bases from V and 2 bases from J, with 12 bases between. CDR1 and CDR2 (germline): SGHTA, FQGNSA. The CDR3 DNA is TGTGCCAGCAGCCTAACCGGGTCCAACACCGGGGAGCTGTTTTTT. This codes for CASSLTGSNTGELFF.

The chain is built from TRBV2 and TRBJ2-3; weak D call: TRBD1 (5 bases). This CDR3 region has 12 residues. V was clipped by 4 bases and J by 6 bases, with 8 bases between them. Germline CDR1 reads SNHLY; CDR2 reads FYNNEI. CDR3 in DNA: TGTGCCAGCAGTGCGACAGTTGATACGCAGTATTTT. Translation gives CASSATVDTQYF. Together with reference TRBV2 and TRBJ2-3, the CDR3 gives the full variable domain: EPEVTQTPSHQVTQMGQEVILRCVPISNHLYFYWYRQILGQKVEFLVSFYNNEISEKSEIFDDQFSVERPDGSNFTLKIRSTKLEDSAMYFCASSATVDTQYFGPGTRLTVL.

This chain joins TRBV29-1 and TRBJ2-2, with 7 bases that match TRBD1. This CDR3 is 14 amino acids long. J gave up 4 bases and V 7 bases, and 9 bases lay outside the gene matches. The V gene's germline CDR1 is SQVTM and CDR2 ANQGSEA. This CDR3 reads CSAQGQLLTGELFF. Here the CDR3 DNA reads TGCAGCGCCCAGGGACAGCTACTCACCGGGGAGCTGTTTTTT.

This clonotype has only a few counts. The CDR3 loop is CSARDPGQLTDTQYF. The CDR3 DNA reads as TGCAGTGCTAGAGATCCGGGACAGCTCACAGATACGCAGTATTTT. V gene TRBV20-1 combines with J gene TRBJ2-3; the match to TRBD1 covers 7 bases. With 0 bases clipped from V and 2 bases from J, the junction kept 5 bases outside the gene matches. This CDR3 contains 15 residues. Germline CDR1 is DFQATT and CDR2 is SNEGSKA (reference sequence).

For this clonotype: One end of the junction does not line up with germline, which may come from a read error. The chain carries TRBV25-1 and TRBJ1-1, with D uncertain. The CDR3 is made up of 15 amino acids. Germline V gives CDR1 MGHDK, CDR2 SYGVNS. The CDR3 spells CAGSEWRAHATEAFF. CDR3 nucleotides: TGTGCCGGCAGTGAATGGAGGGCACACGCCACTGAAGCTTTCTTT. The whole variable domain, remainder taken from reference TRBV25-1 and TRBJ1-1, is EADIYQTPRYLVIGTGKKITLECSQTMGHDKMYWYQQDPGMELHLIHYSYGVNSTEKGDLSSESTVSRIRTEHFPLTLESARPSHTSQYLCAGSEWRAHATEAFFGQGTRLTVV.

This clonotype was detected only a few times. The gene calls are TRBV29-1 and TRBJ2-6, with D possibly matching TRBD2 (5 bases). The length of the CDR3 is 16 residues. Trimming took off 0 bases at V and 1 base at J, with 10 bases between the two ends. Germline V gene data show CDR1 as SQVTM and CDR2 as ANQGSEA. In DNA, the CDR3 is TGCAGCGTTGAAGATTTGGGCGGGTCTGGGGCCAACGTCCTGACTTTC. Amino acid sequence: CSVEDLGGSGANVLTF.

The rearrangement uses TRBV6-5 and TRBJ2-7, with D possibly matching TRBD2 (6 bases). Germline V lookup: CDR1 MNHEY, CDR2 SVGAGI. The CDR3 contains 13 residues. V was trimmed by 8 bases and J by 7 bases, leaving 18 bases between them. CDR3 sequence reads: CASRRGGAVEQYF. As DNA, the CDR3 is TGTGCCAGCCGGCGGGGCGGAGCGGTAGAGCAGTACTTC.

The V gene is TRBV3-1, the J gene TRBJ2-5; 8 bases are a match to TRBD2. The CDR3 extends over 16 amino acids. Losses at the gene ends were 0 bases for V and 5 bases for J; bases not matched to a gene: 8. Germline lookup yields CDR1 LGHDT and CDR2 YNNKEL (reference sequence). CDR3 nucleotide sequence: TGTGCCAGCAGCCAAGAATTTTCAGCGGGAGACGAGACCCAGTACTTC. Translating gives CASSQEFSAGDETQYF.

The chain has TRBV7-3 and TRBJ2-5, with a tentative D call TRBD2 (5 bases). Germline CDR1 reads SGHTA; CDR2 reads FQGTGA. Trimming left V 2 bases short and J 1 base short, with 11 bases between. The CDR3 is 15 amino acids. Written as DNA, the CDR3 is TGTGCCAGCAGCTTAGGCCCCGGGATCCAAGAGACCCAGTACTTC. It codes for CASSLGPGIQETQYF.

This clonotype occurred a few times. The chain couples TRBV2 to TRBJ2-5; D not resolved. There are 13 residues in the CDR3. Germline V gene data show CDR1 as SNHLY and CDR2 as FYNNEI. V lost 7 bases and J 1 base, leaving 10 bases between the germline ends. The DNA for the CDR3 is TGTGCCAGCATCCAGGAGCTCCAAGAGACCCAGTACTTC. This sequence encodes CASIQELQETQYF.

The chain employs TRBV7-2 and TRBJ2-3; 15 bases are a match to TRBD2. V gave up 4 bases and J gave up 11 bases; unmatched junction bases: 4. The CDR3 runs to 14 residues. Germline V CDR1 and CDR2: SGHTA, FQGNSA. The CDR3 protein is CASSSGLAGGVQYF. The CDR3 nucleotides are TGTGCCAGCAGCTCAGGACTAGCGGGGGGGGTGCAGTATTTT.

This rearrangement joins TRBV12-3 or TRBV12-4 to TRBJ2-1; tentative D call: TRBD2 (5 bases). The J call may be mistaken, given a closer DNA end match to TRBJ2-7. The CDR3 contains 14 residues. This CDR3 reads CASREESSYNEQYF. The CDR3 nucleotides are TGTGCCAGCAGGGAGGAGAGCTCCTACAATGAGCAGTACTTC.

This clonotype has a count of ten or more. One end of the junction fails to match germline, which may point to a read error. The chain joins TRBV7-7 to TRBJ2-3; D could derive from TRBD1 or TRBD2 (5 bases each). The CDR3 extends over 13 amino acids. Germline assignment: CDR1 SSHAT and CDR2 FNYEAQ (reference sequence). The CDR3 DNA sequence: TGTGCTAGCAGCTCCGGGGCCGCGGATACGCAGTATTTT. Translated: CASSSGAADTQYF.

This clonotype showed up many times. This chain links TRBV14 with TRBJ2-5; the D is unclear. The CDR3 runs 12 residues. The V end lost 4 bases, the J end lost 5 bases, and 8 bases lay between the germline ends. CDR1 SGHDN and CDR2 FVKESK come from the germline V gene. The CDR3 sequence is CASSLTRETQYF. The DNA for the CDR3 is TGTGCCAGCAGCCTCACCCGGGAGACCCAGTACTTC.

This clonotype has more than one count but fewer than ten. The chain joins TRBV10-3 to TRBJ1-2; the match to TRBD1 covers 7 bases. The germline V gene has CDR1 ENHRY and CDR2 SYGVKD. The CDR3 length is 13 residues. The V and J ends lost 7 bases and 7 bases, in that order; junction bases with no gene match: 9. In DNA, the CDR3 is TGTGCCATCACTCCAGACAGGGACTCTGGCTACACCTTC. Amino acids: CAITPDRDSGYTF.

This clonotype appeared a single time. The J gene is TRBJ1-2, the V gene TRBV28; D remains unclear. The CDR3 loop spans 12 amino acids. Germline V CDR1 and CDR2: MDHEN, SYDVKM. Trimming pared 2 bases from V and 6 bases from J, leaving 7 bases between. The CDR3 nucleotides are TGTGCCAGCAGTTTAAATCCGCATGGCTACACCTTC. Protein product: CASSLNPHGYTF.

This rearrangement joins TRBV20-1 to TRBJ1-5; the D gene is possibly TRBD1 (5 bases). Germline CDR1 and CDR2: DFQATT and SNEGSKA (reference sequence). The length of the CDR3 is 13 residues. V was cut by 6 bases and J by 4 bases, with 13 bases left in between. The CDR3 sequence: CSALIRENQPQHF. The DNA of the CDR3 is TGCAGTGCCCTCATCAGGGAGAATCAGCCCCAGCATTTT.

The rearrangement joins TRBV6-1 to TRBJ2-5; the match to TRBD2 covers 11 bases. Trimming took 5 bases from V and 2 from J; bases not matched to a gene: 16. The CDR3 spans 19 residues. From germline, CDR1 is MNHNS and CDR2 SASEGT. CDR3 residues: CASSPRLSSGGTIQETQYF. The CDR3 bases are TGTGCCAGCAGTCCCCGGTTGTCTAGCGGGGGGACGATACAAGAGACCCAGTACTTC.

This clonotype was counted a few times. The rearrangement links TRBV20-1 to TRBJ1-2, with D uncertain. The CDR3 covers 11 residues. Germline CDR1 is DFQATT and CDR2 is SNEGSKA (reference sequence). V was trimmed by 6 bases and J by 4 bases, leaving 9 bases between them. The CDR3 bases are TGCAGTGCCGGGGAGGCCTATGGCTACACCTTC. Translated: CSAGEAYGYTF.